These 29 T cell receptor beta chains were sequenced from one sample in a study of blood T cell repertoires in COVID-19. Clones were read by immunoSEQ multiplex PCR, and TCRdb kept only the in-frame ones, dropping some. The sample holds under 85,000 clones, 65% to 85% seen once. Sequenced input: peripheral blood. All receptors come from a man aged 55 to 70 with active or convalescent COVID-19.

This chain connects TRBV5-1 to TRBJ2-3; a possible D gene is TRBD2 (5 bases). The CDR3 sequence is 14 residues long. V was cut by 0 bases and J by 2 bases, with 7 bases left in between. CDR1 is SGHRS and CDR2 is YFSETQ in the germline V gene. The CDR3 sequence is CASSLAGSTDTQYF. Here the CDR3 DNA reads TGCGCCAGCAGCTTGGCGGGGTCCACAGATACGCAGTATTTT.

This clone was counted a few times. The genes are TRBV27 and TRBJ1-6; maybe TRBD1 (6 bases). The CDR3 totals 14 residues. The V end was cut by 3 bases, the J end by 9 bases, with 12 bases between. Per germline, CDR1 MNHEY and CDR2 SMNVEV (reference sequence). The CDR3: CASSFLEQGSPLHF. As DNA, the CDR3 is TGTGCCAGCAGTTTTCTAGAACAGGGTTCACCCCTCCACTTT.

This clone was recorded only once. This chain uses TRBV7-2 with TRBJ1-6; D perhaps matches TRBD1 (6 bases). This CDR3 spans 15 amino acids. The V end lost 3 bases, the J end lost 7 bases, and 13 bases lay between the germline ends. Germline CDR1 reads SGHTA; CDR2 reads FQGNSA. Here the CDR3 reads CASSFRRGWNSPLHF. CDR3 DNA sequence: TGTGCCAGCAGCTTTCGCAGGGGCTGGAATTCACCCCTCCACTTT.

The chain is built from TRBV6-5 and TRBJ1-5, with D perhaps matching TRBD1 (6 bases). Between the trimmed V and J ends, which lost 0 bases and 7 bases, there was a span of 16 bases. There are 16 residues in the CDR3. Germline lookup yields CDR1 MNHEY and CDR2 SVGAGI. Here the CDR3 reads CASSYSRAGAGQPQHF. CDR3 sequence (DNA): TGTGCCAGCAGTTACTCGAGGGCGGGGGCAGGGCAGCCCCAGCATTTT.

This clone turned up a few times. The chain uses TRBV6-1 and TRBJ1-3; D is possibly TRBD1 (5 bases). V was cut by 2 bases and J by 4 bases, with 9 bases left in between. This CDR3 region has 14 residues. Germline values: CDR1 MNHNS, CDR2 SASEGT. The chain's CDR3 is CASSERTPGNTIYF. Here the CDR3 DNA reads TGTGCCAGCAGTGAAAGGACACCCGGAAACACCATATATTTT.

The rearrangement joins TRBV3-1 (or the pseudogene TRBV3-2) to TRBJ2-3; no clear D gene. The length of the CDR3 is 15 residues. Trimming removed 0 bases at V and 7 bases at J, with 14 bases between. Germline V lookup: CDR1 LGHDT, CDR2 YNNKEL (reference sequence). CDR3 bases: TGTGCCAGCAGCCAAGATACTGGGCCACAGAATACGCAGTATTTT. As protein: CASSQDTGPQNTQYF.

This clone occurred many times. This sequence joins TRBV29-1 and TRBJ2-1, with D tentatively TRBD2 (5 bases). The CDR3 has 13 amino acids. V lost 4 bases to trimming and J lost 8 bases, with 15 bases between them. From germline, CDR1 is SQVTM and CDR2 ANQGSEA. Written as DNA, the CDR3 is TGCAGCGTTGGGTTGGGCGGGTTCGATGAGCAGTTCTTC. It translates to CSVGLGGFDEQFF.

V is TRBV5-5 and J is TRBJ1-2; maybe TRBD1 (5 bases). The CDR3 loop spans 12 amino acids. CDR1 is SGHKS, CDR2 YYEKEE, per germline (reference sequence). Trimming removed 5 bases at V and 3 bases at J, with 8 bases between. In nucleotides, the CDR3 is TGTGCCAGCAGTGACAGCCACTATGGCTACACCTTC. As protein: CASSDSHYGYTF.

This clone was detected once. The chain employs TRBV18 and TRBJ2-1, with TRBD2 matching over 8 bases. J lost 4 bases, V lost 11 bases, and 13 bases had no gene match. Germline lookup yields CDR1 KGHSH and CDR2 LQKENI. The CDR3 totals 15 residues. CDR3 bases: TGTGCCGCCTCCGGGGGGGCGAATGCGTACAATGAGCAGTTCTTC. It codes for CAASGGANAYNEQFF.

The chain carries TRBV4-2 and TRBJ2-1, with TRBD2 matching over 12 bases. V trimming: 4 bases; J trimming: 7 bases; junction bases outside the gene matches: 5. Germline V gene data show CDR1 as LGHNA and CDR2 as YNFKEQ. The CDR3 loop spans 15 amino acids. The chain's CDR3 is CASSPSGGAINEQFF. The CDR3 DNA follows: TGTGCCAGCAGCCCTAGCGGGGGGGCCATAAATGAGCAGTTCTTC.

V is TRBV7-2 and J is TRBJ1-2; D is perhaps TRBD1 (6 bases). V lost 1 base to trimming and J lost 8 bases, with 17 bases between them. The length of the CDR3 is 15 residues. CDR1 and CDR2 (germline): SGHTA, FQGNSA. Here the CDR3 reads CASSLGGQGISGYTF. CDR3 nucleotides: TGTGCCAGCAGCTTAGGGGGGCAGGGGATCTCCGGCTACACCTTC. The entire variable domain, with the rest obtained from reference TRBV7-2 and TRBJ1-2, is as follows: GAGVSQSPSNKVTEKGKDVELRCDPISGHTALYWYRQSLGQGLEFLIYFQGNSAPDKSGLPSDRFSAERTGGSVSTLTIQRTQQEDSAVYLCASSLGGQGISGYTFGSGTRLTVV.

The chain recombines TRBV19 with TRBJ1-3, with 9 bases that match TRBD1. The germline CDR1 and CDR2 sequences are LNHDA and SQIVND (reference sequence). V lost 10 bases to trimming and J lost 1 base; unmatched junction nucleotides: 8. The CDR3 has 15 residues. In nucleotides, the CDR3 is TGTGCCACTTCCCGGGACAGGGTTTCTGGAAACACCATATATTTT. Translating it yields CATSRDRVSGNTIYF.

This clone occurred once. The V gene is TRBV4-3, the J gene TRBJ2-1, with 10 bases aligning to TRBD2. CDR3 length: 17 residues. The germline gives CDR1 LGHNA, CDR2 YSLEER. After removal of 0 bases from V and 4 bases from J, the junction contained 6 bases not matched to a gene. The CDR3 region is CASSQEAVAGGYNEQFF. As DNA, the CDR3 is TGCGCCAGCAGCCAAGAGGCTGTAGCGGGGGGTTACAATGAGCAGTTCTTC.

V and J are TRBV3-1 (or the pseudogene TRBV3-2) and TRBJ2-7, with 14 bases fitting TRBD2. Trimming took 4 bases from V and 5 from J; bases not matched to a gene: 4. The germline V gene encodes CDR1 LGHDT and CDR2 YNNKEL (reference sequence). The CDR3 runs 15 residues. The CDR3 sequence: CASSLGTSGGDEQYF. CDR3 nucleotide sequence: TGTGCCAGCAGCCTCGGGACTAGCGGGGGCGACGAGCAGTACTTC.

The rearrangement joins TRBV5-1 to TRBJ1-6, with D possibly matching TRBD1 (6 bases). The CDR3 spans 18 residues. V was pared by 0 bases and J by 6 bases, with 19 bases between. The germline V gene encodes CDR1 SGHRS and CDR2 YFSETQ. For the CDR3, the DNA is TGCGCCAGCAGCTTGGCCCCCCCACAGGGAAGATTTAATTCACCCCTCCACTTT. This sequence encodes CASSLAPPQGRFNSPLHF.

The CDR3 DNA is TGTGCCATCAGTGATCAGGGAGGAGAGACCCAGTACTTC. Protein sequence: CAISDQGGETQYF. The chain uses TRBV10-3 and TRBJ2-5; D perhaps matches TRBD2 (6 bases). V was pared by 3 bases and J by 4 bases, with 9 bases between. The CDR3 extends over 13 amino acids. Germline V gene sequence: CDR1 ENHRY, CDR2 SYGVKD.

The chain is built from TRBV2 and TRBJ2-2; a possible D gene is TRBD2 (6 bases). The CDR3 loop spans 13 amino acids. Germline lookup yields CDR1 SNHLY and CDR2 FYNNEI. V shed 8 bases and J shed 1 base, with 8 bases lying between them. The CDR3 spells CASGAGNTGELFF. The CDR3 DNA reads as TGTGCCAGCGGAGCGGGGAACACCGGGGAGCTGTTTTTT.

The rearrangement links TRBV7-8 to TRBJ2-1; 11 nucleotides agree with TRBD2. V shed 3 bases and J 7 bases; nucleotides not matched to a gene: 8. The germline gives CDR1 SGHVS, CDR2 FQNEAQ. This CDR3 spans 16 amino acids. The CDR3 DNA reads TGTGCCAGCAGCTTTATTATAGCGGGGGGGCAAAATGAGCAGTTCTTC. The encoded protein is CASSFIIAGGQNEQFF.

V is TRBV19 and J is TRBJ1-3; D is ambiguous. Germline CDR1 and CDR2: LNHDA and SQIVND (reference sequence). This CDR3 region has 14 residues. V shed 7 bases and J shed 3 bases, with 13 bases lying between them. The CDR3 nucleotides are TGTGCCAGTACCCTGTCGGGGATTGGAAACACCATATATTTT. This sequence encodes CASTLSGIGNTIYF.

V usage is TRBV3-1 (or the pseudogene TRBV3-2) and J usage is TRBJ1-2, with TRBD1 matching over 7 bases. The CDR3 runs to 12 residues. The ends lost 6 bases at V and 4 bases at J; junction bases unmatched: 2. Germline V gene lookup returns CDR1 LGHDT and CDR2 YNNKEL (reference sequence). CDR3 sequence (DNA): TGTGCCAGCAGTCGGGACAGCTATGGCTACACCTTC. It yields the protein CASSRDSYGYTF.

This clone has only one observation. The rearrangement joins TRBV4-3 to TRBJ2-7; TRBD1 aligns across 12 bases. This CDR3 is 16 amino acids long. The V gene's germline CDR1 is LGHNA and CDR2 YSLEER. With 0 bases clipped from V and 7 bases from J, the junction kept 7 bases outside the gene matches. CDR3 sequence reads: CASSQDTGQGAKEQYF. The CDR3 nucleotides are TGCGCCAGCAGCCAAGACACGGGACAGGGGGCTAAAGAGCAGTACTTC.

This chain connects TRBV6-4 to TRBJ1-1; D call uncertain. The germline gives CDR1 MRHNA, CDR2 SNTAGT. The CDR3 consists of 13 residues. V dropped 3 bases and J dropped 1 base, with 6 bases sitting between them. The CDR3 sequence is CASSEYKNTEAFF. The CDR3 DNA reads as TGTGCCAGCAGTGAATACAAGAACACTGAAGCTTTCTTT.

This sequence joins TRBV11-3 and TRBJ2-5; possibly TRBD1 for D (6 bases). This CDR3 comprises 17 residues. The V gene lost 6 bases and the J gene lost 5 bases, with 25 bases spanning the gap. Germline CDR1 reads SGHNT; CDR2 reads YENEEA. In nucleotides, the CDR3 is TGTGCCAGCAGACCAACGACAGGTGGTGTGGTTTCTGAGACCCAGTACTTC. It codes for CASRPTTGGVVSETQYF.

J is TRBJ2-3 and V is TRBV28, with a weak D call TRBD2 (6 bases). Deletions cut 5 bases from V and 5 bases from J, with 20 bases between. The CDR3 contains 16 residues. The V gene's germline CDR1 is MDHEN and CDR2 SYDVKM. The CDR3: CASSDSGLGIRDTQYF. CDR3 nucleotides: TGTGCCAGCAGTGACTCGGGACTCGGGATCCGAGATACGCAGTATTTT.

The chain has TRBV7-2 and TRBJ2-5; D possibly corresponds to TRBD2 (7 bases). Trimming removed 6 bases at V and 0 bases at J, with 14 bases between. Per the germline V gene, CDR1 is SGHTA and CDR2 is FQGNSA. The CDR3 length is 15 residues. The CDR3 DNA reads TGTGCCAGCAGGAGGCGGGGGCGGTACCAAGAGACCCAGTACTTC. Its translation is CASRRRGRYQETQYF.

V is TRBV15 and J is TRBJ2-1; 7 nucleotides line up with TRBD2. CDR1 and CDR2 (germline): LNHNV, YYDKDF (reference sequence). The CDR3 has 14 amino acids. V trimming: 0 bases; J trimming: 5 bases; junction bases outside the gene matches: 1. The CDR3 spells CATSRDLADNEQFF. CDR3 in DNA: TGTGCCACCAGCAGAGATCTAGCGGACAATGAGCAGTTCTTC.

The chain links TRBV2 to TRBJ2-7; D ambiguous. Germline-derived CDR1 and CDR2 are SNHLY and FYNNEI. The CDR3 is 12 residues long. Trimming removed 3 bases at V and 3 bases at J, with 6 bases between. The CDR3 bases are TGTGCCAGCAGTGACCGGGTCTACGAGCAGTACTTC. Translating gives CASSDRVYEQYF.

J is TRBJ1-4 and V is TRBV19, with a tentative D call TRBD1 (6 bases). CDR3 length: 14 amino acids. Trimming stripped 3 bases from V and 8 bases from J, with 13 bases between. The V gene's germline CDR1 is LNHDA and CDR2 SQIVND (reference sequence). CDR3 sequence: CASSMLGAREKLFF. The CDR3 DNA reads TGTGCCAGTAGTATGCTGGGGGCACGGGAAAAACTGTTTTTT.

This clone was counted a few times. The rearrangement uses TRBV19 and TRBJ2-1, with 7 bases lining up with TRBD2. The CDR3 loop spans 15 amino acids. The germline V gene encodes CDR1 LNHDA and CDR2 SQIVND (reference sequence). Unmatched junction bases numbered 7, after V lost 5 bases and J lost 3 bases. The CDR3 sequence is CASSLGGMDYNEQFF. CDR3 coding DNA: TGTGCCAGTAGTCTGGGGGGGATGGACTACAATGAGCAGTTCTTC. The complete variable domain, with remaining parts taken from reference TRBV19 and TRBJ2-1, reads DGGITQSPKYLFRKEGQNVTLSCEQNLNHDAMYWYRQDPGQGLRLIYYSQIVNDFQKGDIAEGYSVSREKKESFPLTVTSAQKNPTAFYLCASSLGGMDYNEQFFGPGTRLTVL.